This T cell receptor (beta chain) was recovered during a study of T cell changes during pregnancy in multiple sclerosis. This CDR3 is built from 15 residues. Germline values: CDR1 SGHNT, CDR2 YENEEA. Losses at the gene ends were 3 bases for V and 2 bases for J; bases not matched to a gene: 4. Some clones are missing from TCRdb's copy, which holds only in-frame ones; the method was immunoSEQ multiplex PCR. The data show roughly 99,000 clones, under 95% seen once. The TCR originated in a female donor in good health, enrolled as a control in a pregnancy study. The chain combines TRBV11-3 with TRBJ2-1, with TRBD2 matching over 7 bases. Sequenced here: peripheral blood, sampled after pregnancy. CDR3 amino acids: CASSLGGGTYNEQFF. In nucleotides, the CDR3 is TGTGCCAGCAGCTTGGGGGGAGGGACCTACAATGAGCAGTTCTTC. Full variable domain (rest looked up from reference TRBV11-3 and TRBJ2-1): EAGVVQSPRYKIIEKKQPVAFWCNPISGHNTLYWYLQNLGQGPELLIRYENEEAVDDSQLPKDRFSAERLKGVDSTLKIQPAELGDSAVYLCASSLGGGTYNEQFFGPGTRLTVL.